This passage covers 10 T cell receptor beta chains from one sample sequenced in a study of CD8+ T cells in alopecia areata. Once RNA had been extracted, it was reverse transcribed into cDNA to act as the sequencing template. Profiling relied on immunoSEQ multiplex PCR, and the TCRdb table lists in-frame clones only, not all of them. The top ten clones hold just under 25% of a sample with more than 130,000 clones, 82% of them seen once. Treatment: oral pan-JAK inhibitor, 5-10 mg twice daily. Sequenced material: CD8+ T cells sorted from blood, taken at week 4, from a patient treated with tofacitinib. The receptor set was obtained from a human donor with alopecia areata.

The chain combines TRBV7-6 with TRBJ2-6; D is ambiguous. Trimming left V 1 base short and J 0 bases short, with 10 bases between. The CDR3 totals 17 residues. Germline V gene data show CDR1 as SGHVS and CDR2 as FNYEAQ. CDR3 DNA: TGTGCCAGCAGCTTAGGTGGGATTAGCTCTGGGGCCAACGTCCTGACTTTC. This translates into CASSLGGISSGANVLTF.

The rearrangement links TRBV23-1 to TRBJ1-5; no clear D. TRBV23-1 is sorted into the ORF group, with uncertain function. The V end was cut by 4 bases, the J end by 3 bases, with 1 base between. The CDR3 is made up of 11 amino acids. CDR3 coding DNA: TGCGCCAGCAGTCTCAATCAGCCCCAGCATTTT. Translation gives CASSLNQPQHF.

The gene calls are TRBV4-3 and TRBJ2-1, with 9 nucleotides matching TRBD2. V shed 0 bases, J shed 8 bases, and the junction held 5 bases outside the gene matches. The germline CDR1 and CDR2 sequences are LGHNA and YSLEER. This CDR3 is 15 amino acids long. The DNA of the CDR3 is TGCGCCAGCAGCCAAGATTGGCGGGGGGGGTATGAGCAGTTCTTC. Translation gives CASSQDWRGGYEQFF.

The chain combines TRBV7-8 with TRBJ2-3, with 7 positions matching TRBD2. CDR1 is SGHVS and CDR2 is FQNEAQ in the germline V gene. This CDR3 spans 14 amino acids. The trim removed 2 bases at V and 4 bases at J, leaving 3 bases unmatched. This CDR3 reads CASSLSGVADTQYF. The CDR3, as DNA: TGTGCCAGCAGCTTAAGCGGGGTCGCAGATACGCAGTATTTT. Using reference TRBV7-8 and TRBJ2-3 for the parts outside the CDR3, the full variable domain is GAGVSQSPRYKVAKRGQDVALRCDPISGHVSLFWYQQALGQGPEFLTYFQNEAQLDKSGLPSDRFFAERPEGSVSTLKIQRTQQEDSAVYLCASSLSGVADTQYFGPGTRLTVL.

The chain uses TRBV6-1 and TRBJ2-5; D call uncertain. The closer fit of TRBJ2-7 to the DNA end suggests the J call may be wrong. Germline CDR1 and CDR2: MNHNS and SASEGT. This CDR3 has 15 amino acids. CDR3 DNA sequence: TGTGCCAGCAGTGAAGAAGAAGGATCCGGCTACGAGCAGTACTTC. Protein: CASSEEEGSGYEQYF.

CDR3 loop: CASQPGGDETQYF. CDR3 DNA sequence: TGTGCCAGTCAGCCCGGGGGGGATGAGACCCAGTACTTC. The genes are TRBV6-5 and TRBJ2-5; 8 positions agree with TRBD2. The CDR3 runs 13 residues. Germline values: CDR1 MNHEY, CDR2 SVGAGI. The trim removed 9 bases at V and 5 bases at J, leaving 8 bases unmatched.

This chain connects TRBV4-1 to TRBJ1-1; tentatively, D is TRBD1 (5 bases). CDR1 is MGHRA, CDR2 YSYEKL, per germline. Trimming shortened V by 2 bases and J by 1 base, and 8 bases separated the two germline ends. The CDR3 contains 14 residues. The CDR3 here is CASSQSTANTEAFF. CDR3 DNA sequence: TGCGCCAGCAGCCAATCGACAGCGAACACTGAAGCTTTCTTT.

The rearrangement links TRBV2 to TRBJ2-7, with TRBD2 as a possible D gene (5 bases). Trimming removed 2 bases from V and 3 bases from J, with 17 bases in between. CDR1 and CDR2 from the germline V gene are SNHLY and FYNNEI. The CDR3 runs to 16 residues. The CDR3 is CASSETSHLGDYEQYF. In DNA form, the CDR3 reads TGTGCCAGCAGTGAAACGAGTCATCTCGGGGACTACGAGCAGTACTTC.

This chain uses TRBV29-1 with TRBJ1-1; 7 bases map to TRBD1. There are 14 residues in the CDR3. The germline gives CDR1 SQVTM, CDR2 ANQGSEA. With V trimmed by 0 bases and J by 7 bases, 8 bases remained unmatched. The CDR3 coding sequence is TGCAGCGTTGAAGATTCCCCAGGGGGTGGTGAAGCTTTCTTT. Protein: CSVEDSPGGGEAFF.

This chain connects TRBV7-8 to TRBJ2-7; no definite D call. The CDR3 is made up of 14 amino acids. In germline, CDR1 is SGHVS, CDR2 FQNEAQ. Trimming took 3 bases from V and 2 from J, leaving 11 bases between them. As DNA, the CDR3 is TGTGCCAGCAGCTTCCTTGGACCAGCCTACGAGCAGTACTTC. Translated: CASSFLGPAYEQYF.